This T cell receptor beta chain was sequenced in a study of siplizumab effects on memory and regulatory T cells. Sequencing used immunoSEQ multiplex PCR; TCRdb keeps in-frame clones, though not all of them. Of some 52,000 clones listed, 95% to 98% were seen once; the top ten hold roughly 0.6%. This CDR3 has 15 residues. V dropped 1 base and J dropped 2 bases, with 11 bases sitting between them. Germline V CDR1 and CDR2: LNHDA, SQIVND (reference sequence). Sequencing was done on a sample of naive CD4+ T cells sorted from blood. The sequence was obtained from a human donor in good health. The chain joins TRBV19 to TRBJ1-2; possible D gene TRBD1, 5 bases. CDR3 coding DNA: TGTGCCAGTAGTATAGCGAGAGGGGCCAACTATGGCTACACCTTC. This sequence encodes CASSIARGANYGYTF.